The 21 T cell receptor beta chains below all came from one sample that was sequenced in a study of T-cell reconstitution after alpha-beta-depleted transplantation in children (dated by TCRdb to 2015 to 2016). The sample's treatment or condition label, in plain terms: allogeneic hematopoietic cell transplantation with graft depleted of TCRalphabeta T cells and CD19 B cells. Libraries were built with PCR. The data were produced on an Illumina HiSeq 2500. TCR library preparation used molecular barcoding, with unique molecular identifiers applied to normalize quantification of the TCRbeta repertoire. TCRdb reanalyzed the raw reads on its own, using fastp at Q25 for trimming and MiXCR for clone calling, and kept in-frame beta chains. One record per CDR3 amino acid sequence lists the most common genes and DNA. For this sample the table gives about 350,000 distinct CDR3 sequences, of which about a sixth were detected only once. The ten largest clones represent around two fifths of the sample.

The material was PBMCs, mostly from graft donor cells, obtained 360 days after TCRalphabeta/CD19-depleted stem cell transplant. These receptors were taken from a male patient aged 2-9 years who had a stem cell transplant for acute lymphoblastic leukemia, so the T cells may come from the graft donor.

This clonotype was seen repeatedly, ten times or more. The chain combines TRBV9 with TRBJ2-1; no firm D call. The germline CDR1 and CDR2 sequences are SGDLS and YYNGEE. With 0 bases removed from V and 10 bases from J, the gap between germline ends came to 17 bases. This CDR3 is built from 15 residues. The chain's CDR3 is CASSVGVSGEWEQFF. The CDR3 DNA reads TGTGCCAGCAGCGTAGGGGTTAGTGGGGAATGGGAGCAGTTCTTC.

This clonotype was found many times. The DNA of the CDR3 is TGTGCCAGCTCAGAAGATACGCAGTATTTT. Its protein product is CASSEDTQYF. This sequence joins TRBV18 and TRBJ2-3; D uncertain. From germline, CDR1 is KGHSH and CDR2 LQKENI. CDR3 size: 10 residues. V was shortened by 5 bases and J by 5 bases, with 2 bases between the two germline ends.

This clonotype occurred a few times. The chain links TRBV4-1 to TRBJ2-7; D unclear. The CDR3 runs 9 residues. Trimming cost V 11 bases and J 4 bases, with 6 bases left between them. Germline values: CDR1 MGHRA, CDR2 YSYEKL. CDR3 nucleotide sequence: TGCGCCGGTTGTTACGAGCAGTACTTC. Translation gives CAGCYEQYF.

Only a few counts were recorded for this clonotype. V usage is TRBV29-1 and J usage is TRBJ2-1; TRBD2 matches at 8 bases. J was trimmed by 6 bases and V by 4 bases; bases with no gene match: 14. Per germline, CDR1 SQVTM and CDR2 ANQGSEA. The CDR3 is 16 residues long. The CDR3 is CSVGQSTSGSINEQFF. The DNA of the CDR3 is TGCAGCGTTGGACAATCAACTAGCGGATCTATCAATGAGCAGTTCTTC.

This clonotype has just a few counts. The chain employs TRBV2 and TRBJ2-1; possibly TRBD1 for D (5 bases). The CDR3 is 12 residues long. Germline V CDR1 and CDR2: SNHLY, FYNNEI. V was trimmed by 6 bases and J by 6 bases, leaving 9 bases between them. The CDR3 sequence is CASRNRLNEQFF. In nucleotides, the CDR3 is TGTGCCAGCAGAAACAGGCTCAATGAGCAGTTCTTC.

The rearrangement joins TRBV24-1 to TRBJ2-2, with no clear D. Deletions cut 3 bases from V and 3 bases from J, with 16 bases between. The CDR3 contains 17 residues. The germline V gene has CDR1 KGHDR and CDR2 SFDVKD. CDR3 in amino acids: CATSDHGSFRDTGELFF. The CDR3 DNA sequence: TGTGCCACCAGTGATCACGGGTCGTTTCGGGACACCGGGGAGCTGTTTTTT.

Ten or more counts support this clonotype. J is TRBJ2-3 and V is TRBV5-4; 7 bases are shared with TRBD2. Trimming removed 0 bases from V and 4 bases from J; junction bases left unmatched: 5. Germline V gene lookup returns CDR1 SGHNT and CDR2 YYREEE (reference sequence). The CDR3 is made up of 15 amino acids. The CDR3 spells CASSLEAGAPDTQYF. CDR3 DNA: TGTGCCAGCAGCTTGGAGGCGGGAGCCCCAGATACGCAGTATTTT.

In this sample, this clonotype turned up once. This may be a read error: a much more frequent sequence differs by one nucleotide. The chain couples TRBV12-3 or TRBV12-4 to TRBJ2-1; 7 bases line up with TRBD1. With 5 bases clipped from V and 2 bases from J, the junction kept 6 bases outside the gene matches. The CDR3 totals 15 residues. CDR3 loop: CASSVRTGTYNEQFF. The CDR3 coding sequence is TGTGCCAGCAGTGTTAGGACAGGTACCTACAATGAGCAGTTCTTC.

V usage is TRBV3-1 and J usage is TRBJ2-4; D remains ambiguous. The germline V gene encodes CDR1 LGHDT and CDR2 YNNKEL (reference sequence). Trimming stripped 4 bases from V and 2 bases from J, with 15 bases between. The CDR3 length is 16 residues. Here the CDR3 DNA reads TGTGCCAGCAGCCCGGGCCCAGGCGGACCCAAAAACATTCAGTACTTC. It codes for CASSPGPGGPKNIQYF.

This clonotype showed up many times. This chain joins TRBV12-3 or TRBV12-4 and TRBJ2-1; no firm D call. The CDR3 is made up of 13 amino acids. Trimming left V 3 bases short and J 4 bases short, with 7 bases between. The CDR3 reads CASSLGRYNEQFF. DNA of the CDR3: TGTGCCAGCAGTTTGGGCAGGTACAATGAGCAGTTCTTC.

The gene calls are TRBV20-1 and TRBJ2-5; TRBD2 matches 8 bases. V trimming: 3 bases; J trimming: 2 bases; junction bases outside the gene matches: 2. Germline V gene data show CDR1 as DFQATT and CDR2 as SNEGSKA (reference sequence). This CDR3 region has 13 residues. CDR3 residues: CSARGTRQETQYF. CDR3 nucleotide sequence: TGCAGTGCTAGGGGGACTAGGCAAGAGACCCAGTACTTC.

This clonotype occurred a few times. The rearrangement uses TRBV6-2 or TRBV6-3 and TRBJ2-7; no definite D call. The CDR3 runs 15 residues. V was pared by 3 bases and J by 2 bases, with 14 bases between. CDR1 is MNHEY, CDR2 SVGEGT, per germline. The chain's CDR3 is CASSYRLDGTYEQYF. The DNA for the CDR3 is TGTGCCAGCAGTTATAGGCTGGACGGAACCTACGAGCAGTACTTC.

The chain uses TRBV7-3 and TRBJ2-1; 13 bases match TRBD2. V dropped 4 bases and J dropped 4; count of bases not matched to a gene: 1. Germline values: CDR1 SGHTA, CDR2 FQGTGA. The length of the CDR3 is 15 residues. For the CDR3, the DNA is TGTGCCAGCAGCTGGACTAGCGGGGGATACAATGAGCAGTTCTTC. This encodes CASSWTSGGYNEQFF. Based on the CDR3 plus reference TRBV7-3 and TRBJ2-1, the full variable domain is GAGVSQTPSNKVTEKGKYVELRCDPISGHTALYWYRQSLGQGPEFLIYFQGTGAADDSGLPNDRFFAVRPEGSVSTLKIQRTERGDSAVYLCASSWTSGGYNEQFFGPGTRLTVL.

This rearrangement joins TRBV7-9 to TRBJ2-3; D possibly corresponds to TRBD2 (6 bases). V was pared by 7 bases and J by 2 bases, with 10 bases between. The CDR3 totals 13 residues. Germline values: CDR1 SEHNR, CDR2 FQNEAQ (reference sequence). Here the CDR3 reads CASTRLVTDTQYF. The CDR3 nucleotides read TGTGCCAGCACCCGACTAGTCACAGATACGCAGTATTTT. Full variable domain (rest looked up from reference TRBV7-9 and TRBJ2-3): DTGVSQNPRHKITKRGQNVTFRCDPISEHNRLYWYRQTLGQGPEFLTYFQNEAQLEKSRLLSDRFSAERPKGSFSTLEIQRTEQGDSAMYLCASTRLVTDTQYFGPGTRLTVL.

The chain recombines TRBV24-1 with TRBJ2-1, with TRBD2 as a possible D gene (5 bases). There are 12 residues in the CDR3. V was clipped by 8 bases and J by 8 bases, with 12 bases between them. In germline, CDR1 is KGHDR, CDR2 SFDVKD. CDR3 nucleotide sequence: TGTGCCACCATCCGGGGATTCGATGAGCAGTTCTTC. The encoded protein is CATIRGFDEQFF.

This sequence joins TRBV10-3 and TRBJ2-5; D perhaps matches TRBD2 (5 bases). The V and J ends lost 3 bases and 2 bases respectively, with 10 bases between them. The CDR3 contains 14 residues. Germline values: CDR1 ENHRY, CDR2 SYGVKD. The CDR3 DNA is TGTGCCATCAGTGATCGTAGCGTACAAGAGACCCAGTACTTC. Protein sequence: CAISDRSVQETQYF.

This chain uses TRBV10-2 with TRBJ1-2; 7 positions agree with TRBD1. From germline, CDR1 is WSHSY and CDR2 SAAADI. The ends lost 7 bases at V and 3 bases at J; junction bases unmatched: 11. The CDR3 runs 15 residues. The CDR3 DNA follows: TGCGCCAGCAATCTCTATCTAGGACAGGACTATGGCTACACCTTC. Translated: CASNLYLGQDYGYTF.

This clonotype came up a few times. V gene TRBV4-3 combines with J gene TRBJ2-2; TRBD2 matches 7 bases. J was trimmed by 5 bases and V by 2 bases; bases with no gene match: 11. This CDR3 has 17 residues. Germline-derived CDR1 and CDR2 are LGHNA and YSLEER. CDR3 sequence: CASSQRPGGGDTGELFF. The CDR3 coding sequence is TGCGCCAGCAGCCAACGCCCGGGCGGGGGTGATACCGGGGAGCTGTTTTTT.

This clonotype was detected a few times. This chain connects TRBV4-2 to TRBJ2-6; 9 nucleotides agree with TRBD1. Germline V gene sequence: CDR1 LGHNA, CDR2 YNFKEQ. J lost 0 bases, V lost 5 bases, and 8 bases had no gene match. This CDR3 contains 18 residues. The CDR3 loop reads CASSNGDRASSGANVLTF. For the CDR3, the DNA is TGTGCCAGCAGCAACGGGGACAGGGCCTCCTCTGGGGCCAACGTCCTGACTTTC.

This clonotype was counted a few times. This chain links TRBV7-2 with TRBJ2-7; TRBD1 might be the D (5 bases). Looked up from germline, CDR1 is SGHTA and CDR2 is FQGNSA. V was pared by 3 bases and J by 1 base, with 7 bases between. The CDR3 is 13 amino acids. The CDR3 DNA reads as TGTGCCAGCAGCTTCAGGGTTTCCTACGAGCAGTACTTC. It translates to CASSFRVSYEQYF.

The V and J genes are TRBV7-9 and TRBJ2-2; either TRBD1 or TRBD2 may fit D (5 bases each). The V end was cut by 7 bases, the J end by 3 bases, with 12 bases between. Germline CDR1 and CDR2: SEHNR and FQNEAQ (reference sequence). The CDR3 contains 14 residues. CDR3 coding DNA: TGTGCCAGCACCACCGGGGCCTACACCGGGGAGCTGTTTTTT. Its translation: CASTTGAYTGELFF.